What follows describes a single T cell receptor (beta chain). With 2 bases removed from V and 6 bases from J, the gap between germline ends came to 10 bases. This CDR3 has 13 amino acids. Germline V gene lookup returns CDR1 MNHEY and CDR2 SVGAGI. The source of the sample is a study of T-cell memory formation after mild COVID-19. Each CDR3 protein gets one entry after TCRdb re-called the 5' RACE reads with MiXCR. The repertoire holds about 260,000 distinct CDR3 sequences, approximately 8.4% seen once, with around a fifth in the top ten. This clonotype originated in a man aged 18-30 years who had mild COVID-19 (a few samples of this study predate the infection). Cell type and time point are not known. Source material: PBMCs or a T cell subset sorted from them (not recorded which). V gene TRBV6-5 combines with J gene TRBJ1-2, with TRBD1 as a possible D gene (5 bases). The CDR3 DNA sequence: TGTGCCAGCAGTTACCGGGGGAATAATGGCTACACCTTC. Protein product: CASSYRGNNGYTF.